These 27 T cell receptor beta chains originate from one sample sequenced in a study of T cell changes during pregnancy in multiple sclerosis. TCRdb's copy holds only in-frame clones and misses some; the assay was immunoSEQ multiplex PCR. The data contain under 50,000 clones, more than 90% of them seen just once; the ten biggest clones take up roughly 5%. The sequencing used CD8+ T cells from peripheral blood mononuclear cells, collected in the third trimester of pregnancy. Receptors originate from a female donor with multiple sclerosis, enrolled in a pregnancy study.

The chain couples TRBV21-1 to TRBJ1-1; the table gives TRBD1 as D, unverified against the DNA. TRBV21-1 is annotated as a pseudogene. This CDR3 comprises 16 residues. CDR3 DNA sequence: TGTGCCAGCCGCCCCCGAAAACAGGGCTGTTCGACTGAAGCTTTCTTT. Its translation: CASRPRKQGCSTEAFF.

The chain joins TRBV9 to TRBJ1-3, with D tentatively TRBD1 (5 bases). This CDR3 spans 16 amino acids. Looked up from germline, CDR1 is SGDLS and CDR2 is YYNGEE. Trimming pared 1 base from V and 4 bases from J, leaving 15 bases between. CDR3 sequence (DNA): TGTGCCAGCAGCGTAAGCCGGAGCCGGACAGGAAACACCATATATTTT. Its translation: CASSVSRSRTGNTIYF.

The CDR3 DNA sequence: TGCGCCAGCAGCCAGGGACCAGGGGACATTCAGTACTTC. Translated: CASSQGPGDIQYF. The V and J genes are TRBV4-1 and TRBJ2-4; D may be TRBD1 (6 bases). In germline, CDR1 is MGHRA, CDR2 YSYEKL. V lost 3 bases to trimming and J lost 8 bases, with 11 bases between them. The CDR3 covers 13 residues.

The CDR3 nucleotides read TGTGCCAGCAGTTCCGGGATGAGCTCCTACGAGCAGTACTTC. Protein sequence: CASSSGMSSYEQYF. The chain recombines TRBV27 with TRBJ2-7, with D perhaps matching TRBD2 (5 bases). Germline CDR1 reads MNHEY; CDR2 reads SMNVEV (reference sequence). The CDR3 covers 14 residues. Deletions cut 4 bases from V and 0 bases from J, with 10 bases between.

The V gene is TRBV9, the J gene TRBJ2-7; D is possibly TRBD2 (6 bases). Germline CDR1 reads SGDLS; CDR2 reads YYNGEE. With 0 bases removed from V and 1 base from J, the gap between germline ends came to 11 bases. The CDR3 extends over 15 amino acids. CDR3 nucleotide sequence: TGTGCCAGCAGCGTAGGCCCGCGGGATTCCTACGAGCAGTACTTC. Its translation: CASSVGPRDSYEQYF.

The chain recombines TRBV9 with TRBJ2-7; maybe TRBD1 (6 bases). V was trimmed by 3 bases and J by 3 bases, leaving 16 bases between them. CDR1 is SGDLS, CDR2 YYNGEE, per germline. The length of the CDR3 is 15 residues. The CDR3 sequence is CASSADDRFYYEQYF. The CDR3 nucleotides are TGTGCCAGCAGCGCCGATGACAGGTTCTACTACGAGCAGTACTTC.

CDR3 bases: TGTGCCAGCAGCCTCCGGGACAGCCCCTACAATGAGCAGTTCTTC. Translation: CASSLRDSPYNEQFF. The chain uses TRBV28 and TRBJ2-1; 7 bases map to TRBD1. Per the germline V gene, CDR1 is MDHEN and CDR2 is SYDVKM. The V and J ends lost 6 bases and 2 bases, in that order; junction bases with no gene match: 7. CDR3 length equals 15 residues.

This clone was seen just once. The chain is built from TRBV4-2 and TRBJ2-7, with a weak D call TRBD2 (6 bases). V was pared by 0 bases and J by 0 bases, with 9 bases between. The CDR3 is 15 amino acids. CDR1 and CDR2 (germline): LGHNA, YNFKEQ. DNA of the CDR3: TGTGCCAGCAGCCAAGATGCCGGGAGCTCCTACGAGCAGTACTTC. Amino acids: CASSQDAGSSYEQYF.

As to this clone: At one end the junction does not follow the germline gene, possibly because of a read error. This rearrangement joins TRBV29-1 to TRBJ2-7; 8 bases map to TRBD2. The CDR3 totals 13 residues. Germline CDR1 is SQVTM and CDR2 is ANQGSEA. In nucleotides, the CDR3 is TGCAGCATTGAAGCACCTAGCGGGTACGAGCAGTACTTC. Translated, it gives CSIEAPSGYEQYF.

The chain employs TRBV18 and TRBJ2-7, with D possibly TRBD2 on 6 matching bases. Germline values: CDR1 KGHSH, CDR2 LQKENI. The CDR3 runs 13 residues. The germline V and J ends were trimmed by 4 bases and 2 bases, with 9 bases remaining between them. CDR3 sequence (DNA): TGTGCCAGCTCACGGGGGGAGGCCTACGAGCAGTACTTC. Translation: CASSRGEAYEQYF.

This clone has just one count. The gene calls are TRBV15 and TRBJ1-4; 7 bases are a match to TRBD1. Germline V gene lookup returns CDR1 LNHNV and CDR2 YYDKDF (reference sequence). The CDR3 totals 16 residues. V lost 0 bases, J lost 5 bases, and 6 bases stayed unmatched. The CDR3 loop reads CATSRDRGRGNEKLFF. In DNA form, the CDR3 reads TGTGCCACCAGCAGAGACCGAGGCAGGGGGAATGAAAAACTGTTTTTT.

This rearrangement joins TRBV19 to TRBJ2-7, with 8 bases that match TRBD2. This CDR3 is built from 14 residues. From germline, CDR1 is LNHDA and CDR2 SQIVND (reference sequence). The ends lost 5 bases at V and 3 bases at J; junction bases unmatched: 6. CDR3 amino acids: CASSENGRGYEQYF. The CDR3 coding sequence is TGTGCCAGTAGTGAAAACGGGAGGGGCTACGAGCAGTACTTC.

The V call is TRBV4-1, the J call TRBJ1-3, with D possibly matching TRBD1 (6 bases). The CDR3 consists of 15 residues. The germline V and J ends were trimmed by 2 bases and 8 bases, with 16 bases remaining between them. Germline CDR1 and CDR2: MGHRA and YSYEKL. The CDR3 here is CASSQTRDTRDTIYF. CDR3 DNA: TGCGCCAGCAGCCAAACTCGGGACACAAGGGACACCATATATTTT.

The chain joins TRBV9 to TRBJ2-3; TRBD2 matches 9 bases. After removal of 4 bases from V and 2 bases from J, the junction contained 5 bases not matched to a gene. The CDR3 runs 15 residues. Germline V gene lookup returns CDR1 SGDLS and CDR2 YYNGEE. This CDR3 is CASSIAGVTTDTQYF. Written as DNA, the CDR3 is TGTGCCAGCAGCATAGCGGGAGTTACCACAGATACGCAGTATTTT.

The chain joins TRBV25-1 to TRBJ1-6; D ambiguous. The CDR3 covers 17 residues. V lost 3 bases and J 0 bases, leaving 12 bases between the germline ends. CDR1 MGHDK and CDR2 SYGVNS come from the germline V gene. The CDR3 bases are TGTGCCAGCAGTGATTCTCAGGTTCACTCCTATAATTCACCCCTCCACTTT. It specifies CASSDSQVHSYNSPLHF.

The V and J genes are TRBV29-1 and TRBJ2-7, with 8 bases that match TRBD2. V lost 6 bases, J lost 2 bases, and 6 bases stayed unmatched. CDR1 and CDR2 from the germline V gene are SQVTM and ANQGSEA. The CDR3 is made up of 13 amino acids. CDR3: CSVSGGDAYEQYF. CDR3 in DNA: TGCAGCGTCTCCGGGGGGGATGCCTACGAGCAGTACTTC.

The V gene is TRBV30, the J gene TRBJ2-5, with D maybe TRBD2 (6 bases). Germline V lookup: CDR1 GTSNPN, CDR2 SVGIG (reference sequence). Trimming removed 4 bases from V and 3 bases from J, with 12 bases in between. This CDR3 is 13 amino acids long. The CDR3, as DNA: TGTGCCTGGAACTCGGGACTGGAAGAGACCCAGTACTTC. As protein: CAWNSGLEETQYF.

This clone was recorded once. This sequence joins TRBV2 and TRBJ2-7; D gene uncertain. Trimming stripped 11 bases from V and 3 bases from J, with 14 bases between. The CDR3 is made up of 12 amino acids. The germline V gene encodes CDR1 SNHLY and CDR2 FYNNEI. CDR3 in amino acids: CAGLGGYYEQYF. CDR3 DNA sequence: TGTGCCGGCCTAGGCGGCTACTACGAGCAGTACTTC.

This rearrangement joins TRBV7-9 to TRBJ2-7, with D tentatively TRBD2 (5 bases). There are 15 residues in the CDR3. CDR1 is SEHNR, CDR2 FQNEAQ, per germline (reference sequence). Trimming cost V 0 bases and J 1 base, with 10 bases left between them. CDR3 coding DNA: TGTGCCAGCAGCTTAGCCTCGGAGGAATCCTACGAGCAGTACTTC. Residues: CASSLASEESYEQYF.

This clone was picked up a small number of times. This chain links TRBV7-9 with TRBJ1-2; no clear D. Germline V gives CDR1 SEHNR, CDR2 FQNEAQ (reference sequence). The CDR3 has 12 residues. With 8 bases removed from V and 0 bases from J, the gap between germline ends came to 7 bases. CDR3 nucleotides: TGTGCCAGCCTGGACTCTAACTATGGCTACACCTTC. Residues: CASLDSNYGYTF.

The genes are TRBV6-1 and TRBJ2-1, with TRBD2 identical over 7 bases. The CDR3 consists of 14 residues. Trimming removed 8 bases from V and 3 bases from J; junction bases left unmatched: 7. CDR1 is MNHNS, CDR2 SASEGT, per germline. CDR3 DNA: TGTGCCAGCGTGGGGCTAGCGGACTACAATGAGCAGTTCTTC. The encoded protein is CASVGLADYNEQFF.

The chain combines TRBV4-3 with TRBJ2-3; no clear D. The CDR3 spans 13 residues. The V and J ends lost 0 bases and 7 bases respectively, with 8 bases between them. Germline CDR1 LGHNA, CDR2 YSLEER. CDR3 protein: CASSQDLSYTQYF. DNA for the CDR3: TGCGCCAGCAGCCAAGATCTGTCGTATACGCAGTATTTT.

The V gene is TRBV4-2, the J gene TRBJ2-1, with 8 bases fitting TRBD2. This CDR3 is 15 amino acids long. V shed 4 bases, J shed 4 bases, and the junction held 6 bases outside the gene matches. Germline CDR1 is LGHNA and CDR2 is YNFKEQ. CDR3 loop: CASSPQAGEYNEQFF. Written as DNA, the CDR3 is TGTGCCAGCAGCCCCCAAGCGGGAGAGTACAATGAGCAGTTCTTC.

This clone has only a few counts. The CDR3 sequence is CASSLEARQDTIYF. The CDR3, as DNA: TGTGCCAGCAGCTTAGAGGCCAGGCAGGACACCATATATTTT. The chain carries TRBV7-6 and TRBJ1-3; D is unresolved. V was clipped by 1 base and J by 8 bases, with 12 bases between them. Germline V gene lookup returns CDR1 SGHVS and CDR2 FNYEAQ. This CDR3 is 14 amino acids long.

The gene calls are TRBV9 and TRBJ2-7; D possibly corresponds to TRBD2 (6 bases). The V gene lost 0 bases and the J gene lost 3 bases, with 16 bases spanning the gap. Germline CDR1 is SGDLS and CDR2 is YYNGEE. The CDR3 contains 16 residues. The CDR3 reads CASSVARDSRIYEQYF. The CDR3, as DNA: TGTGCCAGCAGCGTAGCACGGGACTCCCGGATCTACGAGCAGTACTTC.

The CDR3 DNA follows: TGTGCCAGCAGCTTAGTCGGGGGCACAGATACGCAGTATTTT. It is translated as CASSLVGGTDTQYF. V is TRBV7-2 and J is TRBJ2-3, with TRBD2 as a possible D gene (5 bases). The CDR3 is made up of 14 amino acids. The germline V and J ends were trimmed by 1 base and 1 base, with 6 bases remaining between them. CDR1 is SGHTA, CDR2 FQGNSA, per germline.

The chain uses TRBV29-1 and TRBJ1-2, with D tentatively TRBD1 (6 bases). Trimming took off 6 bases at V and 6 bases at J, with 17 bases between the two ends. This CDR3 comprises 13 residues. Germline V gives CDR1 SQVTM, CDR2 ANQGSEA. In DNA form, the CDR3 reads TGCAGCGTCTCCTACAGGGAAGGCGATGGCTACACCTTC. It yields the protein CSVSYREGDGYTF.